One sample yielded the 8 T cell receptor beta chains listed below, sequenced in a study of beta chain features in type 1 diabetes. Every isolated RNA sample was fully reverse transcribed, so sequencing captured expressed TCRB transcripts. Method: immunoSEQ multiplex PCR; TCRdb's copy keeps in-frame clones and lacks some. This table holds roughly 42,000 clones, about half found once. The source material was stem cell memory CD4+ T cells from blood. The receptors here all came from a woman aged 25 to 39 in good health.

The chain combines TRBV30 with TRBJ1-2; D may be TRBD1 (5 bases). The germline V and J ends were trimmed by 5 bases and 4 bases, with 11 bases remaining between them. Germline CDR1 reads GTSNPN; CDR2 reads SVGIG (reference sequence). The CDR3 runs to 12 residues. The CDR3 DNA sequence: TGTGCCTGGGGGCAGGGTAGCTATGGCTACACCTTC. Translating it yields CAWGQGSYGYTF.

This clone occurred once. The J gene is TRBJ2-2, the V gene TRBV9; 15 bases line up with TRBD2. With 2 bases clipped from V and 0 bases from J, the junction kept 5 bases outside the gene matches. Germline CDR1 SGDLS, CDR2 YYNGEE. The CDR3 has 19 amino acids. The CDR3 loop is CASSVGTSGRFANTGELFF. Here the CDR3 DNA reads TGTGCCAGCAGCGTGGGGACTAGCGGGAGGTTCGCGAACACCGGGGAGCTGTTTTTT.

Here the CDR3 DNA reads TGTGCCAGCAGCTTACTAGCGGGAGCCTACGAGCAGTACTTC. Its translation: CASSLLAGAYEQYF. The chain links TRBV7-2 to TRBJ2-7; 10 positions match TRBD2. Per germline, CDR1 SGHTA and CDR2 FQGNSA. This CDR3 is 14 amino acids long. V was pared by 2 bases and J by 2 bases, with 0 bases of the junction left unmatched.

The J gene is TRBJ2-1, the V gene TRBV2; 9 bases match TRBD1. Germline assignment: CDR1 SNHLY and CDR2 FYNNEI. J lost 4 bases, V lost 4 bases, and 2 bases had no gene match. There are 14 residues in the CDR3. CDR3 sequence reads: CASSATGGYNEQFF. Here the CDR3 DNA reads TGTGCCAGCAGTGCGACAGGGGGGTACAATGAGCAGTTCTTC.

The chain employs TRBV5-1 and TRBJ2-7, with a tentative D call TRBD2 (5 bases). Germline V gene data show CDR1 as SGHRS and CDR2 as YFSETQ. Trimming removed 4 bases at V and 3 bases at J, with 11 bases between. This CDR3 has 13 amino acids. The DNA for the CDR3 is TGCGCCAGCAGCGGAACCGGGGTCTACGAGCAGTACTTC. Translating it yields CASSGTGVYEQYF.

The chain is built from TRBV27 and TRBJ2-5; TRBD1 matches 7 bases. CDR3 length equals 14 residues. CDR1 and CDR2 from the germline V gene are MNHEY and SMNVEV (reference sequence). J gave up 9 bases and V 6 bases, and 13 bases lay outside the gene matches. Here the CDR3 reads CASSPLQGSTAQYF. CDR3 DNA: TGTGCCAGCAGCCCGTTACAGGGGTCCACGGCCCAGTACTTC.

The chain uses TRBV19 and TRBJ2-1, with 7 bases lining up with TRBD1. The trim removed 3 bases at V and 7 bases at J, leaving 3 bases unmatched. The CDR3 covers 13 residues. Germline CDR1 is LNHDA and CDR2 is SQIVND (reference sequence). CDR3 nucleotides: TGTGCCAGTAGTATGGGACAGTGGAATGAGCAGTTCTTC. This codes for CASSMGQWNEQFF.

This rearrangement joins TRBV6-1 to TRBJ1-1, with 7 bases fitting TRBD1. V trimming: 6 bases; J trimming: 0 bases; junction bases outside the gene matches: 4. The CDR3 is 14 amino acids. Germline-derived CDR1 and CDR2 are MNHNS and SASEGT. CDR3 amino acids: CASRPGGMNTEAFF. In DNA form, the CDR3 reads TGTGCCAGCAGACCAGGGGGAATGAACACTGAAGCTTTCTTT.